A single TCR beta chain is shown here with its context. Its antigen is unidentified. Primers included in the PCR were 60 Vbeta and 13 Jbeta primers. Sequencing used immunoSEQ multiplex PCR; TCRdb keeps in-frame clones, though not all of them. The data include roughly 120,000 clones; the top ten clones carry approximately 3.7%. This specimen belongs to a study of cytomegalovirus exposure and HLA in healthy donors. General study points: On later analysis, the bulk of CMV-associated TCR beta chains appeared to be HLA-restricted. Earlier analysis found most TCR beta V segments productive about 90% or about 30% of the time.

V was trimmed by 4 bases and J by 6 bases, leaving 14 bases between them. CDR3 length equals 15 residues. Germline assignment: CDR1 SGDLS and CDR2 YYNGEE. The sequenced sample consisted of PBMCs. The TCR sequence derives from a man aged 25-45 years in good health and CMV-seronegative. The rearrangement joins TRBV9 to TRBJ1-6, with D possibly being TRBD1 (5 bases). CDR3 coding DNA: TGTGCCAGCAGCCTGGGGGGACCAGGTAATTCACCCCTCCACTTT. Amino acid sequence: CASSLGGPGNSPLHF. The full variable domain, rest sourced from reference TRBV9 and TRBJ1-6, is DSGVTQTPKHLITATGQRVTLRCSPRSGDLSVYWYQQSLDQGLQFLIQYYNGEERAKGNILERFSAQQFPDLHSELNLSSLELGDSALYFCASSLGGPGNSPLHFGNGTRLTVT.